This T cell receptor beta chain was obtained from a study of cytomegalovirus exposure and HLA in healthy donors. Researchers ran the PCR with 60 Vbeta and 13 Jbeta primers. Data came from immunoSEQ multiplex PCR; TCRdb stores just in-frame clones and leaves some out. Seen here are 80,000 to 95,000 clones, roughly 63% observed once, and the top ten hold around 6.6%. Study conclusions and caveats: Sequencing depth across donors, presence/absence analyses assumed, was roughly uniform. Analyzed later, association rates of TCRs varied across HLA loci, with DRB1 most and HLA-C fewest. Excluded were some V segments that proved indistinguishable, including TRBV6-2 and TRBV6-3. The CMV antigen specificity of a few CMV-associated chains was confirmed through in vitro analysis.

Germline CDR1 SGHRS, CDR2 YFSETQ. V was pared by 4 bases and J by 2 bases, with 3 bases of the junction left unmatched. The CDR3 covers 15 residues. The sample holds a few counts of this clone. The antigen is undetermined. The TCR originated in a woman aged 25-40 years in good health and CMV-seronegative. V gene TRBV5-1 combines with J gene TRBJ2-1; 10 nucleotides match TRBD2. The sequenced sample was PBMCs. The CDR3 coding sequence is TGCGCCAGCAGCGGCCTAGCGGGGGCCTACAATGAGCAGTTCTTC. It codes for CASSGLAGAYNEQFF.